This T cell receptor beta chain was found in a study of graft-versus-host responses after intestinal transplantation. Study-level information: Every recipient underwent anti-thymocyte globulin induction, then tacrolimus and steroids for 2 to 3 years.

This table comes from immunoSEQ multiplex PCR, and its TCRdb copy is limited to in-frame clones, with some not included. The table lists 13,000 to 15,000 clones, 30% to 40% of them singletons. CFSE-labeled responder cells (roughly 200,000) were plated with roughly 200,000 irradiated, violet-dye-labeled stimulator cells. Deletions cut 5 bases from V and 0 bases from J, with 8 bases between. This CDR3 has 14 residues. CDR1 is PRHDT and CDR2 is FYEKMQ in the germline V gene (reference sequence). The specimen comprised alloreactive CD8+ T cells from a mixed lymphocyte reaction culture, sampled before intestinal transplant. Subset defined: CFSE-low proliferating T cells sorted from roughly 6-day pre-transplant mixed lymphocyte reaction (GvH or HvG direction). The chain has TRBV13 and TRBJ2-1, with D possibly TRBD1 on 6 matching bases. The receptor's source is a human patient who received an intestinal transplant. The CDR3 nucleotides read TGTGCCAGCAGCCCAGGGGACTCCTACAATGAGCAGTTCTTC. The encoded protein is CASSPGDSYNEQFF. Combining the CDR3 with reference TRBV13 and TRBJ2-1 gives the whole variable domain AAGVIQSPRHLIKEKRETATLKCYPIPRHDTVYWYQQGPGQDPQFLISFYEKMQSDKGSIPDRFSAQQFSDYHSELNMSSLELGDSALYFCASSPGDSYNEQFFGPGTRLTVL.